The clone carrying this T cell receptor beta chain was observed at least ten times. The CDR3 totals 15 residues. V lost 1 base to trimming and J lost 4 bases, with 13 bases between them. The germline gives CDR1 LNHNV, CDR2 YYDKDF (reference sequence). The source of the sample is a study of spatial heterogeneity in lung cancer. Time point described: sample taken at primary tumor resection. Tumor, nontumor lung or frozen PBMC supplied whole RNA that was sequenced unsorted. The 55 to 90 donors had untreated early-stage non-small cell lung cancer. TCRdb ran MiXCR on the 5' RACE reads and lists one entry per CDR3 protein. Counted here are over 10,000 distinct CDR3 sequences, approximately 14% occurring once; the ten biggest clones make up 2.4%.

Sequences were derived from PBMCs, sampled at surgery. The rearrangement uses TRBV15 and TRBJ1-2; no definite D call. The TCR sequence derives from a female donor with early-stage non-small cell lung cancer. This CDR3 reads CATSRARAVGYGYTF. DNA for the CDR3: TGTGCCACCAGCAGAGCTCGGGCTGTTGGCTATGGCTACACCTTC. The full variable domain, with the rest looked up from reference TRBV15 and TRBJ1-2, is DAMVIQNPRYQVTQFGKPVTLSCSQTLNHNVMYWYQQKSSQAPKLLFHYYDKDFNNEADTPDNFQSRRPNTSFCFLDIRSPGLGDTAMYLCATSRARAVGYGYTFGSGTRLTVV.